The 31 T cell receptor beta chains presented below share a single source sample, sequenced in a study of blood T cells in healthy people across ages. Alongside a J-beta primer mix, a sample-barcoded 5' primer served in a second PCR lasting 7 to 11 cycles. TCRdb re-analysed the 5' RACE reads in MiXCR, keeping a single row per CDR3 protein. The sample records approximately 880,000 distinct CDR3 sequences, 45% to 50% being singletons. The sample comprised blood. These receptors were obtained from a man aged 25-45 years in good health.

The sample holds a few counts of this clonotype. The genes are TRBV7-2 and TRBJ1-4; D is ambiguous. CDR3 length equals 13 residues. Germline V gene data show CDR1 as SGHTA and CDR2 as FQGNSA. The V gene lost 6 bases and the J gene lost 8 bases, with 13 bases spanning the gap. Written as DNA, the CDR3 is TGTGCCAGCAGGATACGAGGAGGGGAAAAACTGTTTTTT. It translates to CASRIRGGEKLFF.

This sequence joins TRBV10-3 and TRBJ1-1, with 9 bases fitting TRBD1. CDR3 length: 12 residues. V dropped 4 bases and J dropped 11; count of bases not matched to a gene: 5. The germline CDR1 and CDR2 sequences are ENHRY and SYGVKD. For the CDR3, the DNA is TGTGCCATCAGTGGGACAGGGGCCTCCGCTTTCTTT. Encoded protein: CAISGTGASAFF.

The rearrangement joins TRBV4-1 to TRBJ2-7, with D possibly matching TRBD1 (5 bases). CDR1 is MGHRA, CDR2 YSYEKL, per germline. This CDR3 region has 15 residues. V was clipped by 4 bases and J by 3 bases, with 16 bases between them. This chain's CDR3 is CASSLLQGSDYEQYF. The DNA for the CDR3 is TGCGCCAGCAGCCTGTTGCAGGGATCCGACTACGAGCAGTACTTC.

CDR3 DNA: TGTGCCAGCACACCGACCCTCGGAGATACGCAGTATTTT. Its protein product is CASTPTLGDTQYF. The chain uses TRBV6-6 and TRBJ2-3; no clear D gene. Germline CDR1 is MNHNY and CDR2 is SVGAGI (reference sequence). The CDR3 contains 13 residues. Trimming left V 7 bases short and J 5 bases short, with 13 bases between.

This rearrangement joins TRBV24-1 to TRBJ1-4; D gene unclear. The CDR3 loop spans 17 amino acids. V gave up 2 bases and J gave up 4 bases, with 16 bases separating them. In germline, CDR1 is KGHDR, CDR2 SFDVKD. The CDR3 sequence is CATSDSPFRAYNEKLFF. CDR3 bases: TGTGCCACCAGTGATTCTCCTTTCCGGGCCTATAATGAAAAACTGTTTTTT.

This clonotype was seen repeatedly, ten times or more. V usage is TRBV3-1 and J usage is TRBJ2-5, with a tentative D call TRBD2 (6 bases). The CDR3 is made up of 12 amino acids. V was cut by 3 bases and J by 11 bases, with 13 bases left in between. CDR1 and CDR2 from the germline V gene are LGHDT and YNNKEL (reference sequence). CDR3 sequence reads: CASSQSSREQYF. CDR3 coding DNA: TGTGCCAGCAGCCAGTCTAGCCGGGAGCAGTACTTC.

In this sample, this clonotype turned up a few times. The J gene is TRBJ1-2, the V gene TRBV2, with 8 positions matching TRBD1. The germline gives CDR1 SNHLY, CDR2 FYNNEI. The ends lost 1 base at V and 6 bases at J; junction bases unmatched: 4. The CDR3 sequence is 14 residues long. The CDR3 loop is CASSEETGEDGYTF. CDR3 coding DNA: TGTGCCAGCAGTGAAGAGACAGGGGAAGATGGCTACACCTTC.

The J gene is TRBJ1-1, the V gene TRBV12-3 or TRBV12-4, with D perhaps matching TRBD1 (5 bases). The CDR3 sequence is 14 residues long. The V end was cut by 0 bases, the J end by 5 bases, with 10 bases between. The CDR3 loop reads CASSLAPGVTEAFF. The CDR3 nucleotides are TGTGCCAGCAGTTTAGCGCCGGGGGTTACTGAAGCTTTCTTT.

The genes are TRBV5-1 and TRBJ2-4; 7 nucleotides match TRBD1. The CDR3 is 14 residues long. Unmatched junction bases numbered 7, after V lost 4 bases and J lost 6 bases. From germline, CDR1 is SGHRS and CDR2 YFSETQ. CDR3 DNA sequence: TGCGCCAGCAGCCGGACAGGTGGTTTAAACATTCAGTACTTC. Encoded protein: CASSRTGGLNIQYF.

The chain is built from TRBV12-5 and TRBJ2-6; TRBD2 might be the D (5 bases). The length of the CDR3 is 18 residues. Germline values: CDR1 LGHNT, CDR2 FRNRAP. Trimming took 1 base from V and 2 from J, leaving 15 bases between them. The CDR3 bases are TGTGCTAGTGGTTTGGGGACGGGCCCTAGCACTGGGGCCAACGTCCTGACTTTC. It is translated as CASGLGTGPSTGANVLTF.

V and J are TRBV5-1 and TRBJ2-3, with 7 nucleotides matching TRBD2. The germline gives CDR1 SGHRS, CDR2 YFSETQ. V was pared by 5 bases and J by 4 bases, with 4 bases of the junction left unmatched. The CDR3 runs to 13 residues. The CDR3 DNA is TGCGCCAGCAGGCGGGGGAGGCCAGATACGCAGTATTTT. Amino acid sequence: CASRRGRPDTQYF. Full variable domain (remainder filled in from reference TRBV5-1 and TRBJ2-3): KAGVTQTPRYLIKTRGQQVTLSCSPISGHRSVSWYQQTPGQGLQFLFEYFSETQRNKGNFPGRFSGRQFSNSRSEMNVSTLELGDSALYLCASRRGRPDTQYFGPGTRLTVL.

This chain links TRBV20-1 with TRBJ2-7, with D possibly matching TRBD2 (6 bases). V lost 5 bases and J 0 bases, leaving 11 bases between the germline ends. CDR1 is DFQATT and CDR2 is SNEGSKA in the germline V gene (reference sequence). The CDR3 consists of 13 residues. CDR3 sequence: CSAQEGFSYEQYF. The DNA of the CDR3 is TGCAGTGCTCAGGAGGGGTTCTCCTACGAGCAGTACTTC.

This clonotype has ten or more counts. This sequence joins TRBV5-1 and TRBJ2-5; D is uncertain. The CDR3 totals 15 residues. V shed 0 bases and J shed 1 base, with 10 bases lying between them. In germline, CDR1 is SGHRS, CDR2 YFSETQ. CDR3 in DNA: TGCGCCAGCAGCTTGGTGCGGCTACCCCAAGAGACCCAGTACTTC. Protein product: CASSLVRLPQETQYF.

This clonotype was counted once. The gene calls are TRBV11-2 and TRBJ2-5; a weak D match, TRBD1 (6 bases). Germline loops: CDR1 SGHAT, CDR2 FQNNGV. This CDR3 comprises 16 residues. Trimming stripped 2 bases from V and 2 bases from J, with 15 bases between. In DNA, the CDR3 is TGTGCCAGCAGCTTATCGCAGGGCAGGGGACAAGAGACCCAGTACTTC. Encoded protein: CASSLSQGRGQETQYF. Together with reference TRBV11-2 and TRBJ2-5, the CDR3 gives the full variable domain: EAGVAQSPRYKIIEKRQSVAFWCNPISGHATLYWYQQILGQGPKLLIQFQNNGVVDDSQLPKDRFSAERLKGVDSTLKIQPAKLEDSAVYLCASSLSQGRGQETQYFGPGTRLLVL.

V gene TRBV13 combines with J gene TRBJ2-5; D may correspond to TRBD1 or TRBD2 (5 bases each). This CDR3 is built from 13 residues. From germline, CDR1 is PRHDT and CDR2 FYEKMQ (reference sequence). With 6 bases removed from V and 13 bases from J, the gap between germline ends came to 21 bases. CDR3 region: CASSSRDRQTWYF. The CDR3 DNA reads TGTGCCAGCAGTTCCCGGGACCGCCAGACGTGGTACTTC.

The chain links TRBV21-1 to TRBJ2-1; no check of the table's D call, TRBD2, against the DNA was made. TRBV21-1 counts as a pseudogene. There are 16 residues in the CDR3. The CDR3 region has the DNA TGTGCCAGCAGCAAGGGAGAGATGCGCTCCTACAATGAGCAGTTCTTC. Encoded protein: CASSKGEMRSYNEQFF.

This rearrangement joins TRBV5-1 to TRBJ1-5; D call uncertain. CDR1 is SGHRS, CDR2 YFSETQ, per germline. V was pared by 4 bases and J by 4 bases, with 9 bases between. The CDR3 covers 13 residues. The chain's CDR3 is CASSKDINQPQHF. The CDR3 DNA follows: TGCGCCAGCAGCAAGGATATTAATCAGCCCCAGCATTTT.

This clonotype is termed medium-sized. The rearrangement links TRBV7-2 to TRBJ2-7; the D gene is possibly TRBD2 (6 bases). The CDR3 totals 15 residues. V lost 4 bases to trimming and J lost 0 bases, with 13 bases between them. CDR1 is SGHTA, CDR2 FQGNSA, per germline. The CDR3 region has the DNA TGTGCCAGCAGCTCGGCAGGTAGCGGCTCCTACGAGCAGTACTTC. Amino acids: CASSSAGSGSYEQYF.

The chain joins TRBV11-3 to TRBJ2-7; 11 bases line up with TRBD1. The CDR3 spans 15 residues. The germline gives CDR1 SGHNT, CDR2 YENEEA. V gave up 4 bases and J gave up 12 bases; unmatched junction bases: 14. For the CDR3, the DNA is TGTGCCAGCAGCTCCACCGGACAGGGGGCGGAGACCCGGTACTTC. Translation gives CASSSTGQGAETRYF. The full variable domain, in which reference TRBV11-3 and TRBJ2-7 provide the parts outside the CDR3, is EAGVVQSPRYKIIEKKQPVAFWCNPISGHNTLYWYLQNLGQGPELLIRYENEEAVDDSQLPKDRFSAERLKGVDSTLKIQPAELGDSAVYLCASSSTGQGAETRYFGPGTRLTVT.

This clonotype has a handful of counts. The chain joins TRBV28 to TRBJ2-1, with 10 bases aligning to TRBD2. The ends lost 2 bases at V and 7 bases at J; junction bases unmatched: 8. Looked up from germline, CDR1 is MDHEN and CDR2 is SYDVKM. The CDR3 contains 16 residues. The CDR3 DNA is TGTGCCAGCAGTTTACTAGCGGGGGCCCGGGTTAATGAGCAGTTCTTC. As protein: CASSLLAGARVNEQFF.

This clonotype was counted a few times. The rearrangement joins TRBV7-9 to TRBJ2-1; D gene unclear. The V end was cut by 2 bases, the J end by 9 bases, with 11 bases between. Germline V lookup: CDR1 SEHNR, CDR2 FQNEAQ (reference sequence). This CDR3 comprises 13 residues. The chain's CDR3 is CASSLPGYTEQFF. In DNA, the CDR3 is TGTGCCAGCAGCTTACCGGGCTATACTGAGCAGTTCTTC. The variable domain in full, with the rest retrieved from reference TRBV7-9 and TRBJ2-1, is DTGVSQNPRHKITKRGQNVTFRCDPISEHNRLYWYRQTLGQGPEFLTYFQNEAQLEKSRLLSDRFSAERPKGSFSTLEIQRTEQGDSAMYLCASSLPGYTEQFFGPGTRLTVL.

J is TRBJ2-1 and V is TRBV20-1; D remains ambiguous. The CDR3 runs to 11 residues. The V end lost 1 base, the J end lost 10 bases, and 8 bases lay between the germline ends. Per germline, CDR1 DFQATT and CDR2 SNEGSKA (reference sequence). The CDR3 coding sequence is TGCAGTGCTAGAGTGGCGGCAGAGCAGTTCTTC. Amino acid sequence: CSARVAAEQFF.

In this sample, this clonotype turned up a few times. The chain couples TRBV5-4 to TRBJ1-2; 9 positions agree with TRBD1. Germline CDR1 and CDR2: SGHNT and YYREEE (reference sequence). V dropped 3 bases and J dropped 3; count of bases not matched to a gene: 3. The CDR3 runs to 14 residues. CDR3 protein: CASSSTGGHYGYTF. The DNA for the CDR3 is TGTGCCAGCAGCTCAACAGGGGGCCACTATGGCTACACCTTC.

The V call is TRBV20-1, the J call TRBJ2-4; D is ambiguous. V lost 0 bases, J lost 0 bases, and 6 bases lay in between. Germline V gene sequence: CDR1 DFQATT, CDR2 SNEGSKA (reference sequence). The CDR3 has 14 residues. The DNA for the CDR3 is TGCAGTGCTAGAGATAAATTAGCCAAAAACATTCAGTACTTC. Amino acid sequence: CSARDKLAKNIQYF.

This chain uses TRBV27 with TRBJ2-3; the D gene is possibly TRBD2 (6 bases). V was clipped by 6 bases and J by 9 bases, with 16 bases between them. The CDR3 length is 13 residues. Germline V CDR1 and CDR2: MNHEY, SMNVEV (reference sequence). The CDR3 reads CASRSPPGGTQYF. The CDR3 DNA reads TGTGCCAGCAGATCCCCCCCCGGGGGAACGCAGTATTTT.

DNA of the CDR3: TGCGCCAGCAGCGTCGCGGCGGGGGCGGATATCTATGAGCAGTTCTTC. Amino acids: CASSVAAGADIYEQFF. The J gene is TRBJ2-1, the V gene TRBV5-1, with D possibly matching TRBD2 (7 bases). CDR1 and CDR2 (germline): SGHRS, YFSETQ. This CDR3 has 16 amino acids. V lost 4 bases to trimming and J lost 8 bases, with 22 bases between them. The full variable domain, completed using reference TRBV5-1 and TRBJ2-1, is KAGVTQTPRYLIKTRGQQVTLSCSPISGHRSVSWYQQTPGQGLQFLFEYFSETQRNKGNFPGRFSGRQFSNSRSEMNVSTLELGDSALYLCASSVAAGADIYEQFFGPGTRLTVL.

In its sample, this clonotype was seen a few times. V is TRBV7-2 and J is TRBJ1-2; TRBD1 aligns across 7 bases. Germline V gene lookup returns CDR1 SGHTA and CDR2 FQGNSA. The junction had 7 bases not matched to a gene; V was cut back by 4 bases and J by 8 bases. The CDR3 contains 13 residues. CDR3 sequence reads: CASSWDRREGYTF. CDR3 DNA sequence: TGTGCCAGCAGCTGGGACAGACGGGAGGGCTACACCTTC.

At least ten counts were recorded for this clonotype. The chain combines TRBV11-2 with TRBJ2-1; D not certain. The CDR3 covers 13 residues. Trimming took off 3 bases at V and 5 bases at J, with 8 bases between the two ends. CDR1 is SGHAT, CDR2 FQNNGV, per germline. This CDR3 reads CASSFSRNNEQFF. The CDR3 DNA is TGTGCCAGCAGCTTTAGCAGGAACAATGAGCAGTTCTTC.

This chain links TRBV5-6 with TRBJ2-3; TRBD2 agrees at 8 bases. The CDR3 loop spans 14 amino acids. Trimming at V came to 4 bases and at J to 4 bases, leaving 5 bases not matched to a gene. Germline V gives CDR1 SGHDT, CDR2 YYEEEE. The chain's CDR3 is CASSRRGGSDTQYF. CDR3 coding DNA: TGTGCCAGCAGCCGCCGGGGGGGGTCAGATACGCAGTATTTT.

CDR3 loop: CASSLGQGSTQAFF. As DNA, the CDR3 is TGTGCCAGCAGCTTAGGTCAGGGGAGTACTCAAGCTTTCTTT. The chain links TRBV11-2 to TRBJ1-1; possibly TRBD1 for D (6 bases). V gave up 1 base and J gave up 9 bases, with 15 bases separating them. CDR1 is SGHAT and CDR2 is FQNNGV in the germline V gene. This CDR3 has 14 residues.

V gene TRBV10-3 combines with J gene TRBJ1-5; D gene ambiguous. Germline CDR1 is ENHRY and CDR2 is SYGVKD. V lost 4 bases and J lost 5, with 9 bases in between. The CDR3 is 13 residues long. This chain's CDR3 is CAISAGWDQPQHF. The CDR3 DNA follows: TGTGCCATCAGTGCGGGGTGGGATCAGCCCCAGCATTTT.